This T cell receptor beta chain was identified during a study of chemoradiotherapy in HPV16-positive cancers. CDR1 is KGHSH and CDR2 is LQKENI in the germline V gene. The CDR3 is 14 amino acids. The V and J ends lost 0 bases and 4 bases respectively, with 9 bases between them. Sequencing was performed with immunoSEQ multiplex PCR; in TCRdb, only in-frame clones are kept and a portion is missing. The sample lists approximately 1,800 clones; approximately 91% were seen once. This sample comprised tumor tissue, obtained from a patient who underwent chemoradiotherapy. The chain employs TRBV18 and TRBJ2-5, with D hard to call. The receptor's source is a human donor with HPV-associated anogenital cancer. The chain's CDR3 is CASSPPFPRETQYF. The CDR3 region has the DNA TGTGCCAGCTCACCACCTTTTCCACGAGAGACCCAGTACTTC. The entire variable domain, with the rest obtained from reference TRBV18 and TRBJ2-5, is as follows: NAGVMQNPRHLVRRRGQEARLRCSPMKGHSHVYWYRQLPEEGLKFMVYLQKENIIDESGMPKERFSAEFPKEGPSILRIQQVVRGDSAAYFCASSPPFPRETQYFGPGTRLLVL.